This entry lists 2 T cell receptor beta chains sequenced from one sample in a study of beta chain features in type 1 diabetes. TCRB transcripts that were expressed got sequenced, as all of the isolated RNA had been reverse transcribed. This table comes from immunoSEQ multiplex PCR, and its TCRdb copy is limited to in-frame clones, with some not included. The sample has roughly 170,000 clones; about 13% are singletons. Material for sequencing was central memory CD4+ T cells from blood. All receptors come from a woman younger than 30 in good health.

The gene calls are TRBV7-9 and TRBJ2-7, with D unclear. Trimming left V 5 bases short and J 5 bases short, with 19 bases between. Germline CDR1 is SEHNR and CDR2 is FQNEAQ (reference sequence). The CDR3 is 15 amino acids. CDR3 DNA: TGTGCCAGCAGCCCTAAATTAAGATCAGGAAACGAGCAGTACTTC. Amino acids: CASSPKLRSGNEQYF.

The rearrangement joins TRBV7-3 to TRBJ1-1, with 7 bases that match TRBD1. CDR1 SGHTA and CDR2 FQGTGA come from the germline V gene. This CDR3 is 14 amino acids long. The V segment lost 5 bases and the J segment 5 bases; nucleotides outside the gene matches: 8. CDR3 DNA: TGTGCCAGCAGCAGACAGGGTGCCGTAACTGAAGCTTTCTTT. Translated, it gives CASSRQGAVTEAFF.